A single sample is the source of the 12 T cell receptor beta chains below, sequenced in a study of kidney transplant recipient with SARS-CoV-2 infection. MiXCR was run by TCRdb on the reads, yielding one entry per CDR3 protein. The table records fewer than 250,000 distinct CDR3 sequences, 29% of them present only once. The starting material was a blood sample, obtained at baseline and on day 111 from a kidney transplant recipient. The source of these receptors is a young adult male patient who had COVID-19 and was a kidney transplant recipient. Certain T cells may be donor cells from the graft.

This clonotype was recorded many times. The chain carries TRBV19 and TRBJ1-2, with D hard to call. Germline values: CDR1 LNHDA, CDR2 SQIVND (reference sequence). The CDR3 consists of 17 residues. The V end lost 5 bases, the J end lost 4 bases, and 23 bases lay between the germline ends. Written as DNA, the CDR3 is TGTGCCAGTAGTGCTACCTTGACAAATCGAAAGACCTATGGCTACACCTTC. Its protein product is CASSATLTNRKTYGYTF.

Points on this clonotype: A much larger clone lies a single base off, so this may be a read error. The chain uses TRBV7-9 and TRBJ1-2; D is possibly TRBD1 (5 bases). This CDR3 region has 15 residues. V shed 11 bases and J shed 7 bases, with 26 bases lying between them. Germline CDR1 is SEHNR and CDR2 is FQNEAQ (reference sequence). CDR3 sequence reads: CAADGGGSSPLGYTF. For the CDR3, the DNA is TGTGCCGCGGACGGGGGAGGTTCATCACCTCTTGGCTACACCTTC.

This clonotype was recorded many times. The chain employs TRBV18 and TRBJ1-2; 9 bases are a match to TRBD1. V trimming: 0 bases; J trimming: 7 bases; junction bases outside the gene matches: 3. The CDR3 spans 14 residues. The germline V gene has CDR1 KGHSH and CDR2 LQKENI. Here the CDR3 DNA reads TGTGCCAGCTCACCACCGGAACAGGGGGCTGGCTACACCTTC. Translating it yields CASSPPEQGAGYTF. Variable domain in full (rest from reference TRBV18 and TRBJ1-2): NAGVMQNPRHLVRRRGQEARLRCSPMKGHSHVYWYRQLPEEGLKFMVYLQKENIIDESGMPKERFSAEFPKEGPSILRIQQVVRGDSAAYFCASSPPEQGAGYTFGSGTRLTVV.

As regards this clonotype: A much larger clone is a single base away; this may be a read error. The J gene is TRBJ1-2, the V gene TRBV6-1; no reliable D call. With 2 bases removed from V and 4 bases from J, the gap between germline ends came to 20 bases. The CDR3 runs to 17 residues. Germline V gene data show CDR1 as MNHNS and CDR2 as SASEGT. The CDR3 sequence: CASSERGGGRKTYGYTF. The CDR3 DNA reads as TGTGCCAGCAGTGAACGGGGAGGTGGGAGAAAGACCTATGGCTACACCTTC.

This clonotype was counted many times. This sequence joins TRBV4-3 and TRBJ1-2; D ambiguous. V lost 0 bases and J 7 bases, leaving 15 bases between the germline ends. This CDR3 has 15 amino acids. Looked up from germline, CDR1 is LGHNA and CDR2 is YSLEER. Written as DNA, the CDR3 is TGCGCCAGCAGCCAAGAGGTGACCGGGTTTCGTGGCTACACCTTC. This encodes CASSQEVTGFRGYTF.

There are many counts of this clonotype. V gene TRBV9 combines with J gene TRBJ2-5; maybe TRBD1 (5 bases). The CDR3 has 14 amino acids. In germline, CDR1 is SGDLS, CDR2 YYNGEE. V was shortened by 1 base and J by 2 bases, with 9 bases between the two germline ends. The CDR3 DNA reads TGTGCCAGCAGCGTATCCAGGGCACAAGAGACCCAGTACTTC. This codes for CASSVSRAQETQYF.

This clonotype has just one count. A single base separates this from a much larger clone, so it may be a read error. V and J are TRBV25-1 and TRBJ1-6, with 11 bases aligning to TRBD1. Germline-derived CDR1 and CDR2 are MGHDK and SYGVNS. The length of the CDR3 is 16 residues. The CDR3 DNA reads as TGTGCCAACAGTGAATGGACAGGGGGCGTGGGTTCACCCCTCCACTTT. It is translated as CANSEWTGGVGSPLHF.

This clonotype was seen repeatedly, ten times or more. The chain links TRBV20-1 to TRBJ1-5, with TRBD1 matching 9 bases. Germline lookup yields CDR1 DFQATT and CDR2 SNEGSKA (reference sequence). This CDR3 is built from 16 residues. J was trimmed by 0 bases and V by 2 bases; bases with no gene match: 5. The CDR3 here is CSARRDRAVSNQPQHF. For the CDR3, the DNA is TGCAGTGCTAGAAGGGACAGGGCCGTTAGCAATCAGCCCCAGCATTTT.

This clonotype was detected many times. The chain employs TRBV5-6 and TRBJ2-7; D might be TRBD1 or TRBD2, each matching 6 bases. The CDR3 length is 14 residues. In germline, CDR1 is SGHDT, CDR2 YYEEEE. Trimming took 0 bases from V and 6 from J, leaving 13 bases between them. CDR3: CASSLATGAGEQYF. The CDR3 DNA reads as TGTGCCAGCAGCTTGGCCACGGGGGCTGGCGAGCAGTACTTC.

This clonotype has just a few counts. This chain connects TRBV18 to TRBJ2-5, with D possibly being TRBD2 (5 bases). The CDR3 extends over 14 amino acids. The germline gives CDR1 KGHSH, CDR2 LQKENI. V lost 2 bases and J 4 bases, leaving 11 bases between the germline ends. CDR3 in amino acids: CASSPASGGETQYF. The CDR3 DNA sequence: TGTGCCAGCTCACCAGCGAGCGGAGGAGAGACCCAGTACTTC. Full variable domain (remainder filled in from reference TRBV18 and TRBJ2-5): NAGVMQNPRHLVRRRGQEARLRCSPMKGHSHVYWYRQLPEEGLKFMVYLQKENIIDESGMPKERFSAEFPKEGPSILRIQQVVRGDSAAYFCASSPASGGETQYFGPGTRLLVL.

V usage is TRBV3-1 and J usage is TRBJ2-3; no reliable D call. Germline-derived CDR1 and CDR2 are LGHDT and YNNKEL (reference sequence). Trimming took 0 bases from V and 0 from J, leaving 10 bases between them. CDR3 length: 16 residues. The CDR3 region is CASSQDSGISTDTQYF. The CDR3 DNA reads as TGTGCCAGCAGCCAAGATTCAGGCATCAGCACAGATACGCAGTATTTT.

This clonotype was observed at least ten times. The genes are TRBV5-1 and TRBJ2-7; perhaps TRBD2 as D (5 bases). V was trimmed by 4 bases and J by 4 bases, leaving 12 bases between them. The CDR3 sequence is 13 residues long. From germline, CDR1 is SGHRS and CDR2 YFSETQ. CDR3 nucleotides: TGCGCCAGCAGCGACGGGGATGAATACGAGCAGTACTTC. Its translation is CASSDGDEYEQYF.